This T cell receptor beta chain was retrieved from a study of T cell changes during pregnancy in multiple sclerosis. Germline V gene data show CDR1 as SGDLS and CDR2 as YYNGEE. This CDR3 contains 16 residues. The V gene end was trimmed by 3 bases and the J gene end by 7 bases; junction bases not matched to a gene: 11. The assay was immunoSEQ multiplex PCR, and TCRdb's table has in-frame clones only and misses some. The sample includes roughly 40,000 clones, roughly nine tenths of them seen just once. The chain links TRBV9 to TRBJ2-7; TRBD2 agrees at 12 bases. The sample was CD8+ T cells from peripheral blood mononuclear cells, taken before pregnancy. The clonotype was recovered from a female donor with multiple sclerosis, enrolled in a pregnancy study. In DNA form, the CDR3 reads TGTGCCAGCAGCGCCCCGGGGCTAGCGGGAGGGGGTGAGCAGTACTTC. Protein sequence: CASSAPGLAGGGEQYF.